This TCR beta chain was retrieved from a study of T cell changes during pregnancy in multiple sclerosis. The CDR3 runs to 13 residues. V dropped 6 bases and J dropped 5; count of bases not matched to a gene: 1. The V gene's germline CDR1 is MGHDK and CDR2 SYGVNS. The table came from immunoSEQ multiplex PCR; TCRdb's copy has only in-frame clones and leaves some out. The table has nearly 60,000 clones, roughly nine tenths seen once. Material: CD4+ T cells from peripheral blood mononuclear cells, obtained after pregnancy. This TCR was sampled from a female donor in good health, enrolled as a control in a pregnancy study. The chain carries TRBV25-1 and TRBJ1-6, with 7 bases aligning to TRBD1. The CDR3, as DNA: TGTGCCAGCAGCACAGGGGATAATTCACCCCTCCACTTT. Translating gives CASSTGDNSPLHF.